Listed here are 32 T cell receptor beta chains from one sample, sequenced in a study of CD8+CD57+ T cells in acquired aplastic anemia. According to the study, genomic DNA was the template for TCR beta VDJ and CDR3 profiling. TCRdb reanalysed the reads using MiXCR and keeps one entry per CDR3 protein. The repertoire holds 35,000 to 45,000 distinct CDR3 sequences, with about 65% as singletons. Specimen: sorted CD4+, CD8+, or CD8+CD57+ T cells (not recorded which) from PBMCs. Source of these receptors: a human donor in good health, serving as a control.

CDR3 nucleotides: TGTGCCACCAGGGGGCGGACACGGGAGACCCAGTACTTC. The encoded protein is CATRGRTRETQYF. This chain joins TRBV24-1 and TRBJ2-5; D might be TRBD1 (5 bases). The CDR3 sequence is 13 residues long. With 7 bases removed from V and 5 bases from J, the gap between germline ends came to 13 bases. Germline V lookup: CDR1 KGHDR, CDR2 SFDVKD.

This clonotype appeared a few times. At one end, the junction sequence differs from germline, possibly due to a read error. The rearrangement uses TRBV6-1 and TRBJ2-7; TRBD1 aligns across 10 bases. Germline V gene lookup returns CDR1 MNHNS and CDR2 SASEGT. There are 13 residues in the CDR3. For the CDR3, the DNA is TGTGCCAGCAGTGCGTCCGGGACAGGGGAGCAGCGCTTC. Its translation is CASSASGTGEQRF.

In this sample, this clonotype turned up once. The chain couples TRBV24-1 to TRBJ1-2, with TRBD1 identical over 8 bases. Germline CDR1 is KGHDR and CDR2 is SFDVKD. This CDR3 is built from 14 residues. The V segment lost 3 bases and the J segment 5 bases; nucleotides outside the gene matches: 4. CDR3 DNA sequence: TGTGCCACCAGTGATGGGACAGGTCGGTATGGCTACACCTTC. This codes for CATSDGTGRYGYTF.

The chain employs TRBV29-1 and TRBJ1-2; tentatively, D is TRBD1 (5 bases). V lost 6 bases, J lost 2 bases, and 13 bases lay in between. The CDR3 runs 13 residues. Germline V gene lookup returns CDR1 SQVTM and CDR2 ANQGSEA. The CDR3: CSVGQGNNYGYTF. CDR3 bases: TGCAGCGTCGGACAAGGGAACAACTATGGCTACACCTTC.

Only a few counts were recorded for this clonotype. The chain has TRBV19 and TRBJ1-6; 8 bases line up with TRBD1. CDR1 and CDR2 (germline): LNHDA, SQIVND (reference sequence). J gave up 5 bases and V 6 bases, and 3 bases lay outside the gene matches. CDR3 length: 14 amino acids. CDR3 region: CASRYRGNNSPLHF. In nucleotides, the CDR3 is TGTGCCAGTAGGTACAGGGGGAATAATTCACCCCTCCACTTT.

The V and J genes are TRBV7-9 and TRBJ2-3; D not certain. V was cut by 2 bases and J by 2 bases, with 5 bases left in between. The CDR3 sequence is 13 residues long. Germline loops: CDR1 SEHNR, CDR2 FQNEAQ (reference sequence). The CDR3 sequence: CASSLYFTDTQYF. The CDR3 DNA follows: TGTGCCAGCAGCTTATACTTCACAGATACGCAGTATTTT.

J is TRBJ2-7 and V is TRBV7-6; possibly TRBD1 for D (8 bases). The better agreement between TRBJ2-5 and the DNA end casts doubt on the J call. The CDR3 is 14 residues long. Germline V gene data show CDR1 as SGHVS and CDR2 as FNYEAQ. The CDR3 here is CASSLTGGEETQYF. CDR3 DNA: TGTGCCAGCAGCTTAACAGGGGGGGAGGAGACCCAGTACTTC.

The chain links TRBV10-2 to TRBJ1-1, with D maybe TRBD1 (6 bases). The CDR3 sequence is 12 residues long. V was cut by 2 bases and J by 6 bases, with 7 bases left in between. Germline values: CDR1 WSHSY, CDR2 SAAADI. DNA for the CDR3: TGCGCCAGCAGTGAGAGACAGGCTGAAGCTTTCTTT. Translating it yields CASSERQAEAFF.

The sample holds many counts of this clonotype. CDR3 sequence reads: CASSSAPTYEQYF. Written as DNA, the CDR3 is TGTGCCAGCAGTTCAGCACCAACCTACGAGCAGTACTTC. The J gene is TRBJ2-7, the V gene TRBV27; D is unclear. V dropped 4 bases and J dropped 2 bases, with 9 bases sitting between them. The germline V gene encodes CDR1 MNHEY and CDR2 SMNVEV (reference sequence). This CDR3 is 13 amino acids long.

This chain links TRBV19 with TRBJ2-5, with 16 nucleotides matching TRBD2. This CDR3 region has 18 residues. From germline, CDR1 is LNHDA and CDR2 SQIVND (reference sequence). The ends lost 5 bases at V and 1 base at J; junction bases unmatched: 7. CDR3 protein: CASSVGTSGGVRQETQYF. CDR3 nucleotide sequence: TGTGCCAGTAGTGTGGGGACTAGCGGGGGGGTCCGCCAAGAGACCCAGTACTTC.

The chain has TRBV11-1 and TRBJ2-7; TRBD1 matches 7 bases. The CDR3 totals 15 residues. Per the germline V gene, CDR1 is SGHAT and CDR2 is FQDESV (reference sequence). V lost 0 bases and J lost 5; bases outside the gene matches: 7. Written as DNA, the CDR3 is TGTGCCAGCAGCTTAGCTCGGACAGGACCGAACGAGCAGTACTTC. Protein product: CASSLARTGPNEQYF.

The J gene is TRBJ2-7, the V gene TRBV20-1; 9 nucleotides match TRBD1. The CDR3 spans 15 residues. Germline values: CDR1 DFQATT, CDR2 SNEGSKA (reference sequence). Trimming took 2 bases from V and 5 from J; bases not matched to a gene: 10. CDR3 residues: CSARNGRDRDNEQYF. The CDR3 nucleotides read TGCAGTGCTAGAAATGGTCGGGACAGGGACAACGAGCAGTACTTC.

The V gene is TRBV29-1, the J gene TRBJ1-2; maybe TRBD1 (5 bases). The CDR3 runs 12 residues. CDR1 is SQVTM, CDR2 ANQGSEA, per germline. The V gene lost 7 bases and the J gene lost 3 bases, with 12 bases spanning the gap. The CDR3 bases are TGCAGCGCCTTCGACAGCTACTATGGCTACACCTTC. Amino acid sequence: CSAFDSYYGYTF. The complete variable domain, with remaining parts taken from reference TRBV29-1 and TRBJ1-2, reads SAVISQKPSRDICQRGTSLTIQCQVDSQVTMMFWYRQQPGQSLTLIATANQGSEATYESGFVIDKFPISRPNLTFSTLTVSNMSPEDSSIYLCSAFDSYYGYTFGSGTRLTVV.

This chain connects TRBV7-8 to TRBJ1-6; 7 nucleotides agree with TRBD1. There are 15 residues in the CDR3. Germline assignment: CDR1 SGHVS and CDR2 FQNEAQ. The junction had 4 bases not matched to a gene; V was cut back by 1 base and J by 7 bases. The CDR3 protein is CASSLVGQPNSPLHF. For the CDR3, the DNA is TGTGCCAGCAGCTTAGTGGGACAGCCCAATTCACCCCTCCACTTT.

The chain employs TRBV11-2 and TRBJ1-1; D might be TRBD1 (5 bases). The germline V and J ends were trimmed by 5 bases and 0 bases, with 16 bases remaining between them. CDR3 length: 16 amino acids. Per the germline V gene, CDR1 is SGHAT and CDR2 is FQNNGV. Written as DNA, the CDR3 is TGTGCCAGCAGCCTCAGGGAAACGATAGTGAACACTGAAGCTTTCTTT. It codes for CASSLRETIVNTEAFF.

This clonotype is medium-sized. This chain links TRBV14 with TRBJ1-6, with no clear D. The CDR3 is 12 residues long. The germline gives CDR1 SGHDN, CDR2 FVKESK. V lost 4 bases and J 6 bases, leaving 4 bases between the germline ends. CDR3 region: CASSRINSPLHF. In DNA form, the CDR3 reads TGTGCCAGCAGCCGGATTAATTCACCCCTCCACTTT.

The chain recombines TRBV9 with TRBJ2-1; no clear D gene. The CDR3 length is 15 residues. The V gene lost 4 bases and the J gene lost 2 bases, with 13 bases spanning the gap. Germline V lookup: CDR1 SGDLS, CDR2 YYNGEE. CDR3 DNA: TGTGCCAGCAGCTCCGGACGCACCACCTACAATGAGCAGTTCTTC. Its protein product is CASSSGRTTYNEQFF.

In its sample, this clonotype was seen many times. The CDR3 protein is CASSLVTSGITDTQYF. CDR3 DNA sequence: TGTGCCAGCAGCTTAGTGACTAGCGGGATCACAGATACGCAGTATTTT. This chain joins TRBV7-8 and TRBJ2-3, with 11 bases that match TRBD2. Per germline, CDR1 SGHVS and CDR2 FQNEAQ. V shed 1 base, J shed 2 bases, and the junction held 2 bases outside the gene matches. The CDR3 is 16 residues long.

The chain joins TRBV14 to TRBJ2-7; D unresolved. There are 12 residues in the CDR3. Germline V gene data show CDR1 as SGHDN and CDR2 as FVKESK. Trimming shortened V by 6 bases and J by 7 bases, and 13 bases separated the two germline ends. CDR3 amino acids: CASSDPIPEQYF. In DNA form, the CDR3 reads TGTGCCAGCAGTGATCCTATCCCGGAGCAGTACTTC.

In its sample, this clonotype was seen once. The chain combines TRBV19 with TRBJ2-2; no clear D gene. CDR1 LNHDA and CDR2 SQIVND come from the germline V gene (reference sequence). V lost 5 bases and J 4 bases, leaving 8 bases between the germline ends. The CDR3 runs 13 residues. The CDR3 protein is CASSGSATGELFF. The CDR3 coding sequence is TGTGCCAGTAGTGGGTCAGCCACCGGGGAGCTGTTTTTT.

This clonotype was observed at least ten times. This rearrangement joins TRBV20-1 to TRBJ2-1, with 8 positions matching TRBD1. After removal of 0 bases from V and 4 bases from J, the junction contained 14 bases not matched to a gene. CDR1 and CDR2 from the germline V gene are DFQATT and SNEGSKA (reference sequence). The CDR3 has 18 residues. For the CDR3, the DNA is TGCAGTGCTAGAGATGGACAGGGTTTTGGGGGTCTTTACAATGAGCAGTTCTTC. Protein: CSARDGQGFGGLYNEQFF.

This clonotype was detected ten times or more. The rearrangement links TRBV6-5 to TRBJ2-5; 7 bases line up with TRBD2. The V gene's germline CDR1 is MNHEY and CDR2 SVGAGI. Trimming at V came to 0 bases and at J to 6 bases, leaving 10 bases not matched to a gene. The CDR3 is 16 residues long. The chain's CDR3 is CASSYSLQRGEQTQYF. The DNA of the CDR3 is TGTGCCAGCAGTTACTCGCTTCAGCGGGGCGAGCAGACCCAGTACTTC.

The CDR3 DNA reads TGTGCCAGCAGCTTAGCGCGGGGGGCCCGTTACAATGAGCAGTTCTTC. Translated: CASSLARGARYNEQFF. J is TRBJ2-1 and V is TRBV7-2; TRBD2 matches 8 bases. J lost 4 bases, V lost 0 bases, and 5 bases had no gene match. Germline V CDR1 and CDR2: SGHTA, FQGNSA. This CDR3 contains 16 residues.

The V gene is TRBV29-1, the J gene TRBJ1-5; D perhaps matches TRBD1 (6 bases). CDR3 length: 13 amino acids. Trimming removed 4 bases at V and 2 bases at J, with 9 bases between. The germline V gene has CDR1 SQVTM and CDR2 ANQGSEA. The CDR3 DNA reads TGCAGCGTTGCGGACAGCGGCAATCAGCCCCAGCATTTT. As protein: CSVADSGNQPQHF.

By sample fraction, this clonotype is medium-sized. The chain joins TRBV15 to TRBJ1-6; D unresolved. This CDR3 contains 14 residues. Germline V gene sequence: CDR1 LNHNV, CDR2 YYDKDF (reference sequence). Trimming left V 1 base short and J 6 bases short, with 7 bases between. The CDR3 loop reads CATSRAGSNSPLHF. The CDR3 nucleotides read TGTGCCACCAGCAGAGCCGGGAGTAATTCACCCCTCCACTTT.

V is TRBV19 and J is TRBJ1-5, with D unresolved. Trimming removed 4 bases from V and 3 bases from J, with 7 bases in between. This CDR3 comprises 13 residues. CDR1 is LNHDA and CDR2 is SQIVND in the germline V gene (reference sequence). CDR3 DNA sequence: TGTGCCAGTAGTAGCGAAATCAATCAGCCCCAGCATTTT. Protein product: CASSSEINQPQHF.

This chain uses TRBV6-5 with TRBJ1-1; perhaps TRBD1 as D (5 bases). Germline CDR1 MNHEY, CDR2 SVGAGI. Trimming cost V 2 bases and J 4 bases, with 8 bases left between them. The CDR3 sequence is 13 residues long. DNA for the CDR3: TGTGCCAGCAGTTACGGGGGGGGCACTGAAGCTTTCTTT. Its protein is CASSYGGGTEAFF.

This clonotype was recorded a few times. The chain recombines TRBV7-2 with TRBJ1-6; 10 nucleotides match TRBD1. This CDR3 has 15 residues. CDR1 and CDR2 from the germline V gene are SGHTA and FQGNSA. With 3 bases clipped from V and 4 bases from J, the junction kept 0 bases outside the gene matches. CDR3 nucleotides: TGTGCCAGCAGCTTGGGACAGGGGTATAATTCACCCCTCCACTTT. It codes for CASSLGQGYNSPLHF.

The V call is TRBV29-1, the J call TRBJ2-5; perhaps TRBD2 as D (8 bases). The CDR3 has 14 residues. The ends were cut back, 7 bases at V and 5 bases at J, with 20 bases in the middle. Germline CDR1 reads SQVTM; CDR2 reads ANQGSEA. The CDR3 region is CSASWVAGQETQYF. CDR3 DNA: TGCAGCGCTTCTTGGGTAGCGGGACAGGAGACCCAGTACTTC.

The genes are TRBV5-4 and TRBJ1-6; a weak D match, TRBD1 (5 bases). V lost 4 bases to trimming and J lost 7 bases, with 12 bases between them. CDR1 and CDR2 from the germline V gene are SGHNT and YYREEE (reference sequence). The CDR3 spans 14 residues. The CDR3 is CASSPGRKNSPLHF. The CDR3 DNA reads TGTGCCAGCAGCCCGGGACGGAAAAATTCACCCCTCCACTTT.

The chain employs TRBV7-9 and TRBJ1-2; the D is unclear. The CDR3 extends over 12 amino acids. Germline V gives CDR1 SEHNR, CDR2 FQNEAQ (reference sequence). Trimming shortened V by 4 bases and J by 5 bases, and 8 bases separated the two germline ends. The CDR3 DNA sequence: TGTGCCAGCAGCTCCGACCCATATGGCTACACCTTC. This gives the protein CASSSDPYGYTF. Full variable domain (remainder filled in from reference TRBV7-9 and TRBJ1-2): DTGVSQNPRHKITKRGQNVTFRCDPISEHNRLYWYRQTLGQGPEFLTYFQNEAQLEKSRLLSDRFSAERPKGSFSTLEIQRTEQGDSAMYLCASSSDPYGYTFGSGTRLTVV.

This chain links TRBV7-6 with TRBJ1-1; D is possibly TRBD1 (5 bases). CDR3 size: 14 residues. V was trimmed by 1 base and J by 4 bases, leaving 10 bases between them. Germline V gives CDR1 SGHVS, CDR2 FNYEAQ. CDR3 in DNA: TGTGCCAGCAGCTTAGTGGCAGGGAGCACTGAAGCTTTCTTT. The encoded protein is CASSLVAGSTEAFF.